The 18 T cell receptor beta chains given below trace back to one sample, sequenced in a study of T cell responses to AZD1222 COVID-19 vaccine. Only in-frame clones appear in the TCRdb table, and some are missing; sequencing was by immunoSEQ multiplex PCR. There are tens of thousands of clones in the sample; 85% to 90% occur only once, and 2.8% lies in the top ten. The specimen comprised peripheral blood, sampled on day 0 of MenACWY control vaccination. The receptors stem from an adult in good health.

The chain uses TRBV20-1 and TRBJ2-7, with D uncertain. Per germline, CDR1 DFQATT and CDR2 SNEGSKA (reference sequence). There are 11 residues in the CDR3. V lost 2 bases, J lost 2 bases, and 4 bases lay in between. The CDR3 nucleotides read TGCAGTGCTAGAAGCACCTACGAGCAGTACTTC. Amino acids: CSARSTYEQYF.

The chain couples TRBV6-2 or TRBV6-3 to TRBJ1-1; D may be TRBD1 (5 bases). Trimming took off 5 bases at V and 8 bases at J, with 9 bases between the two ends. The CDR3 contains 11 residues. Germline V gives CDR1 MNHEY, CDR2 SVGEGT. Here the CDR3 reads CASSHGAEAFF. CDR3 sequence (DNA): TGTGCCAGCAGTCACGGGGCCGAAGCTTTCTTT.

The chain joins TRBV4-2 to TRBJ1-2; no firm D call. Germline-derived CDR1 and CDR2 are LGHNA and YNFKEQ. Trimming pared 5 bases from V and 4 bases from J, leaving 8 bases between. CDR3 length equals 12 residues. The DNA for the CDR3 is TGTGCCAGCAGCGGATCAGGCTATGGCTACACCTTC. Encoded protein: CASSGSGYGYTF.

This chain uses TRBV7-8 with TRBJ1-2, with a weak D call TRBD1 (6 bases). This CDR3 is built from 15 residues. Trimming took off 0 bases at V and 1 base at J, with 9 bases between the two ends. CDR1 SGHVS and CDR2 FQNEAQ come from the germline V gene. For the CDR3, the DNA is TGTGCCAGCAGCTTAGCCAGGGGATTTAACTATGGCTACACCTTC. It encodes CASSLARGFNYGYTF.

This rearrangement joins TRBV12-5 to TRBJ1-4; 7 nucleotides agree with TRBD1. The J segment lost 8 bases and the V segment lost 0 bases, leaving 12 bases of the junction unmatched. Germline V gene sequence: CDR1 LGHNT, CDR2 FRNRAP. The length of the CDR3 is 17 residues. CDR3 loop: CASGLVRGTVDVEKLFF. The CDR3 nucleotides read TGTGCTAGTGGTTTGGTACGTGGGACAGTGGATGTGGAAAAACTGTTTTTT.

CDR3 sequence (DNA): TGTGCCAGTCGCCGGACAGGAGGCTACGAGCAGTACTTC. Protein product: CASRRTGGYEQYF. The rearrangement links TRBV12-3 or TRBV12-4 to TRBJ2-7; 7 positions agree with TRBD1. The CDR3 loop spans 13 amino acids. The junction had 8 bases not matched to a gene; V was cut back by 9 bases and J by 3 bases.

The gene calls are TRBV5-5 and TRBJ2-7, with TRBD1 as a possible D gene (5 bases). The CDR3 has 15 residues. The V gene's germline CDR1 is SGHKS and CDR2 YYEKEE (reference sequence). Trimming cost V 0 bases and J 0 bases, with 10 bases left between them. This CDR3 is CASSLGQLTSYEQYF. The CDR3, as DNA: TGTGCCAGCAGCTTGGGACAGCTAACCTCCTACGAGCAGTACTTC.

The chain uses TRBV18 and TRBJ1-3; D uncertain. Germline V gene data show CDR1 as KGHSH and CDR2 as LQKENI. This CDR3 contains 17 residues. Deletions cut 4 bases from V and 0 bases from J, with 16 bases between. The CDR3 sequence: CASSLNGVAGSGNTIYF. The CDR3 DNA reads TGTGCCAGCTCACTAAACGGGGTCGCCGGCTCTGGAAACACCATATATTTT.

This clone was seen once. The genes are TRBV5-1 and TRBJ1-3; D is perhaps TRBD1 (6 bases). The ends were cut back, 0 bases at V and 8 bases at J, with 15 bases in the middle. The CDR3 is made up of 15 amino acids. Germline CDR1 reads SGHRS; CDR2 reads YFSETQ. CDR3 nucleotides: TGCGCCAGCAGCTTGGACGACAGGAGTCAAGACACCATATATTTT. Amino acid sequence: CASSLDDRSQDTIYF.

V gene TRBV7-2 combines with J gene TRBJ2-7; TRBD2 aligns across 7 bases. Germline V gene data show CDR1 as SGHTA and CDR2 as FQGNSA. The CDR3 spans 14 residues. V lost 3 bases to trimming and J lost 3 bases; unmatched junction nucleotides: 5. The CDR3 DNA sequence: TGTGCCAGCAGCTTGGGGGGGGTCCTCTACGAGCAGTACTTC. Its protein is CASSLGGVLYEQYF.

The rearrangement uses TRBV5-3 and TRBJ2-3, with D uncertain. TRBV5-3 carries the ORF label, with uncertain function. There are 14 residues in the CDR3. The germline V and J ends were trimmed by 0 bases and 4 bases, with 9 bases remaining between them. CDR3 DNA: TGTGCCAGAAGCTTGGTCCACGGGCCAGATACGCAGTATTTT. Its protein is CARSLVHGPDTQYF.

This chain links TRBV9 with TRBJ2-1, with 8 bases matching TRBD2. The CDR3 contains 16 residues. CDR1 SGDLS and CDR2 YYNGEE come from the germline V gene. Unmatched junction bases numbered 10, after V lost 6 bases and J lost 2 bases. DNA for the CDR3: TGTGCCAGCACCCAAGGACTAGCCTCAACCTACAATGAGCAGTTCTTC. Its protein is CASTQGLASTYNEQFF.

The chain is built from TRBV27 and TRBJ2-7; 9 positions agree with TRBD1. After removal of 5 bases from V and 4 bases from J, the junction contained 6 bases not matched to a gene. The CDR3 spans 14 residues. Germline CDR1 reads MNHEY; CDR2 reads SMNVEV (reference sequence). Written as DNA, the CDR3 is TGTGCCAGCAGTCCCGGGACAGGGATTTACGAGCAGTACTTC. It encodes CASSPGTGIYEQYF.

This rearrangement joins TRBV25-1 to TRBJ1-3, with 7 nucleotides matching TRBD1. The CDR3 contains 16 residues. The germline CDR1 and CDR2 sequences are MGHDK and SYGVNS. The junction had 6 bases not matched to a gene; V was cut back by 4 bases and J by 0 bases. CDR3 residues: CASSGNRGLSGNTIYF. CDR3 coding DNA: TGTGCCAGCAGTGGGAACAGGGGCCTCTCTGGAAACACCATATATTTT.

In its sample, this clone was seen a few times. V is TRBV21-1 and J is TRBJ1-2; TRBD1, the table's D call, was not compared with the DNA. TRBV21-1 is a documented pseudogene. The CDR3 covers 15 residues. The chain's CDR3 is CASSTQGAINYGYTF. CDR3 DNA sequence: TGTGCCAGCAGCACACAGGGGGCTATTAACTATGGCTACACCTTC.

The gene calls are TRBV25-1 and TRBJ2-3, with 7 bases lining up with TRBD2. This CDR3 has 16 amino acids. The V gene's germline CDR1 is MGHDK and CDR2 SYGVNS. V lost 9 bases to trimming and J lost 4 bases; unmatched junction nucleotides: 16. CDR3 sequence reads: CARTRISGAYPDTQYF. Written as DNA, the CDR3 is TGTGCCAGGACCAGGATAAGCGGGGCCTACCCAGATACGCAGTATTTT.

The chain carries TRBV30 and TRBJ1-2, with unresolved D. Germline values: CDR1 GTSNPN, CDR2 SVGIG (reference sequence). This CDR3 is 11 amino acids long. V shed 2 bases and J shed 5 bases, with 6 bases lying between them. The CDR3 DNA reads TGTGCCTGGAGTCTCATTTATGGCTACACCTTC. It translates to CAWSLIYGYTF.

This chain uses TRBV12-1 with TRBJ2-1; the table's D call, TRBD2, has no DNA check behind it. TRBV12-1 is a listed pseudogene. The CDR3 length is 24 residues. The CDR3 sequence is CASSFGFRAGRTLNRVPERNEQFF. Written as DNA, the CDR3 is TGTGCCAGCAGCTTTGGATTTAGGGCGGGGCGGACTCTGAACCGTGTCCCCGAAAGGAATGAGCAGTTCTTC.